These T cell receptor beta chains were read from a single sample in a study of memory CD4+ T cells and cytomegalovirus serostatus. Method: immunoSEQ multiplex PCR; TCRdb's copy keeps in-frame clones and lacks some. The repertoire consists of tens of thousands of clones, with approximately 82% occurring once and the leading ten covering about 2.1%. Sequencing was done on a sample of memory CD4+ T cells from blood. The receptors stem from an adult in good health and CMV-seronegative. CDR3s include the opening cysteine and the closing phenylalanine or tryptophan. The order of the fields is D gene, V gene, J gene, clone size, CDR3 protein, CDR3 DNA. A D gene is named only where the DNA matches it firmly. Clone size, where shown, is once, few, many, or a class for clones that have expanded.

D gene: TRBD2
V gene: TRBV4-2
J gene: TRBJ2-5
clone size: once
CDR3 protein: CASSQGSLSGRQETQYF
CDR3 DNA: TGTGCCAGCAGCCAAGGCAGCCTTAGCGGGAGACAAGAGACCCAGTACTTC

D gene: TRBD1
V gene: TRBV6-5
J gene: TRBJ2-5
clone size: few
CDR3 protein: CASSTWTGGPETQYF
CDR3 DNA: TGTGCCAGCAGTACTTGGACAGGGGGGCCGGAGACCCAGTACTTC

D gene: TRBD2
V gene: TRBV30
J gene: TRBJ2-3
clone size: once
CDR3 protein: CAWVGLAGSTDTQYF
CDR3 DNA: TGTGCCTGGGTGGGACTAGCGGGGAGCACAGATACGCAGTATTTT

D gene: .
V gene: TRBV29-1
J gene: TRBJ2-1
clone size: .
CDR3 protein: CSVTSSRAYNEQFF
CDR3 DNA: TGCAGCGTCACTAGTTCTCGAGCCTACAATGAGCAGTTCTTC

D gene: TRBD2
V gene: TRBV28
J gene: TRBJ2-5
clone size: .
CDR3 protein: CASSSPYGGAETQYF
CDR3 DNA: TGTGCCAGCAGTTCCCCGTACGGGGGGGCCGAGACCCAGTACTTC

D gene: TRBD1
V gene: TRBV7-7
J gene: TRBJ2-7
clone size: .
CDR3 protein: CASSFSQGYEQYF
CDR3 DNA: TGTGCCAGCAGCTTCTCACAGGGGTACGAGCAGTACTTC

D gene: .
V gene: TRBV30
J gene: TRBJ2-6
clone size: .
CDR3 protein: CAWIPLGGANVLTF
CDR3 DNA: TGTGCCTGGATTCCCCTGGGTGGGGCCAACGTCCTGACTTTC

D gene: TRBD1
V gene: TRBV5-4
J gene: TRBJ2-3
clone size: .
CDR3 protein: CASEGQGRTDTQYF
CDR3 DNA: TGTGCCAGCGAGGGACAGGGTAGGACAGATACGCAGTATTTT

D gene: .
V gene: TRBV7-6
J gene: TRBJ1-5
clone size: .
CDR3 protein: CASSRGASGNQPQHF
CDR3 DNA: TGTGCCAGCAGCCGAGGGGCTTCAGGCAATCAGCCCCAGCATTTT

D gene: .
V gene: TRBV6-1
J gene: TRBJ2-1
clone size: .
CDR3 protein: CASSERRRSYNEQFF
CDR3 DNA: TGTGCCAGCAGTGAAAGGCGGCGCTCCTACAATGAGCAGTTCTTC

D gene: .
V gene: TRBV9
J gene: TRBJ2-7
clone size: once
CDR3 protein: CASSEHTGSEQYF
CDR3 DNA: TGTGCCAGCAGCGAACATACAGGGTCCGAGCAGTACTTC

D gene: .
V gene: TRBV7-2
J gene: TRBJ1-1
clone size: .
CDR3 protein: CASRLMNTEAFF
CDR3 DNA: TGTGCCAGCAGACTGATGAACACTGAAGCTTTCTTT

D gene: .
V gene: TRBV2
J gene: TRBJ2-2
clone size: once
CDR3 protein: CASNRDFTNTGELFF
CDR3 DNA: TGTGCCAGCAATAGGGACTTTACGAACACCGGGGAGCTGTTTTTT

D gene: TRBD1
V gene: TRBV12-5
J gene: TRBJ1-5
clone size: .
CDR3 protein: CASGLGTGWDQPQHF
CDR3 DNA: TGTGCTAGTGGTTTGGGGACAGGTTGGGATCAGCCCCAGCATTTT

D gene: TRBD1
V gene: TRBV7-3
J gene: TRBJ1-1
clone size: .
CDR3 protein: CASSSGQGNTEAFF
CDR3 DNA: TGTGCCAGCAGCTCGGGACAGGGAAACACTGAAGCTTTCTTT

D gene: TRBD1
V gene: TRBV9
J gene: TRBJ1-4
clone size: once
CDR3 protein: CASSDRQGPTNEKLFF
CDR3 DNA: TGTGCCAGCAGCGACAGACAGGGACCAACTAATGAAAAACTGTTTTTT

D gene: .
V gene: TRBV6-1
J gene: TRBJ1-5
clone size: .
CDR3 protein: CASVTITPPAQHF
CDR3 DNA: TGTGCCAGCGTCACCATTACGCCCCCGGCCCAGCATTTT

D gene: .
V gene: TRBV2
J gene: TRBJ1-1
clone size: .
CDR3 protein: CASSERWGKTEAFF
CDR3 DNA: TGTGCCAGCAGTGAGCGGTGGGGCAAGACTGAAGCTTTCTTT

D gene: .
V gene: TRBV6-4
J gene: TRBJ1-5
clone size: few
CDR3 protein: CASRGPVDQPQHF
CDR3 DNA: TGTGCCAGCAGGGGACCTGTCGATCAGCCCCAGCATTTT

D gene: TRBD1
V gene: TRBV5-1
J gene: TRBJ1-6
clone size: .
CDR3 protein: CASRPGTGFSPLHF
CDR3 DNA: TGCGCCAGCCGACCCGGGACAGGGTTCTCACCCCTCCACTTT

D gene: .
V gene: TRBV11-3
J gene: TRBJ1-2
clone size: .
CDR3 protein: CASSLHPMTDGYTF
CDR3 DNA: TGTGCCAGCAGCTTACACCCGATGACTGATGGCTACACCTTC

D gene: TRBD2
V gene: TRBV28
J gene: TRBJ2-2
clone size: .
CDR3 protein: CASSLVGGAAGELFF
CDR3 DNA: TGTGCCAGCAGTTTAGTCGGGGGGGCGGCCGGGGAGCTGTTTTTT

D gene: .
V gene: TRBV5-4
J gene: TRBJ2-3
clone size: .
CDR3 protein: CASSFGFQDTQYF
CDR3 DNA: TGTGCCAGCAGCTTTGGTTTCCAAGATACGCAGTATTTT

D gene: TRBD1
V gene: TRBV7-8
J gene: TRBJ2-7
clone size: .
CDR3 protein: CASSSTRDRSYEQYF
CDR3 DNA: TGTGCCAGCAGCTCCACTCGGGACAGGAGCTACGAGCAGTACTTC

D gene: .
V gene: TRBV4-2
J gene: TRBJ2-7
clone size: .
CDR3 protein: CASSPEHWPYEQYF
CDR3 DNA: TGTGCCAGCAGCCCCGAACATTGGCCCTACGAGCAGTACTTC

D gene: TRBD2
V gene: TRBV7-3
J gene: TRBJ2-1
clone size: .
CDR3 protein: CASSLTGLLENEQFF
CDR3 DNA: TGTGCCAGCAGCCTAACGGGACTATTGGAGAATGAGCAGTTCTTC

D gene: .
V gene: TRBV7-2
J gene: TRBJ1-2
clone size: once
CDR3 protein: CASSSGRNYGYTF
CDR3 DNA: TGTGCCAGCAGTTCCGGACGGAACTATGGCTACACCTTC

D gene: .
V gene: TRBV6-5
J gene: TRBJ2-7
clone size: .
CDR3 protein: CASSKSLGDSYEQYF
CDR3 DNA: TGTGCCAGCAGTAAGTCCCTGGGGGACTCCTACGAGCAGTACTTC

D gene: .
V gene: TRBV5-1
J gene: TRBJ1-1
clone size: .
CDR3 protein: CASSSDVTQNTEAFF
CDR3 DNA: TGCGCCAGCAGCTCCGACGTGACACAGAACACTGAAGCTTTCTTT

D gene: TRBD2
V gene: TRBV6-6
J gene: TRBJ2-2
clone size: .
CDR3 protein: CASSYVGGADGELFF
CDR3 DNA: TGTGCCAGCAGTTACGTCGGGGGGGCTGACGGGGAGCTGTTTTTT

D gene: .
V gene: TRBV30
J gene: TRBJ1-5
clone size: once
CDR3 protein: CAWSLQGNQPQHF
CDR3 DNA: TGTGCCTGGAGTCTTCAGGGTAATCAGCCCCAGCATTTT

D gene: .
V gene: TRBV5-6
J gene: TRBJ2-5
clone size: .
CDR3 protein: CASSLTGGGETQYF
CDR3 DNA: TGTGCCAGCAGCTTGACCGGGGGCGGAGAGACCCAGTACTTC

D gene: .
V gene: TRBV30
J gene: TRBJ2-7
clone size: .
CDR3 protein: CAWSKGGGLAYEQYF
CDR3 DNA: TGTGCCTGGAGTAAGGGGGGGGGCCTGGCCTACGAGCAGTACTTC

D gene: TRBD1
V gene: TRBV6-4
J gene: TRBJ1-5
clone size: .
CDR3 protein: CASRSRGQDQPQHF
CDR3 DNA: TGTGCCAGCAGGAGCAGGGGGCAGGATCAGCCCCAGCATTTT

D gene: .
V gene: TRBV6-5
J gene: TRBJ1-1
clone size: .
CDR3 protein: CASLPPGRMTEAFF
CDR3 DNA: TGTGCCAGCCTCCCACCCGGGCGAATGACTGAAGCTTTCTTT

D gene: .
V gene: TRBV28
J gene: TRBJ1-4
clone size: .
CDR3 protein: CASSFSRGGEKLFF
CDR3 DNA: TGTGCCAGCAGTTTTTCCAGGGGCGGCGAAAAACTGTTTTTT

D gene: TRBD1
V gene: TRBV5-4
J gene: TRBJ1-5
clone size: .
CDR3 protein: CASSLQGNNQPQHF
CDR3 DNA: TGTGCCAGCAGCCTACAGGGGAACAATCAGCCCCAGCATTTT

D gene: TRBD1
V gene: TRBV2
J gene: TRBJ2-7
clone size: .
CDR3 protein: CASDRDRNYEQYF
CDR3 DNA: TGTGCCAGCGACCGGGACAGAAATTACGAGCAGTACTTC

D gene: .
V gene: TRBV2
J gene: TRBJ1-4
clone size: .
CDR3 protein: CASSVSGEKLFF
CDR3 DNA: TGTGCCAGCAGTGTGAGTGGAGAAAAACTGTTTTTT

D gene: .
V gene: TRBV28
J gene: TRBJ1-4
clone size: .
CDR3 protein: CASSLRRDSGRTNEKLFF
CDR3 DNA: TGTGCCAGCAGTTTACGAAGGGACTCGGGGAGGACTAATGAAAAACTGTTTTTT

D gene: .
V gene: TRBV5-8
J gene: TRBJ2-4
clone size: .
CDR3 protein: CASSLAVSRAKNIQYF
CDR3 DNA: TGTGCCAGCAGCTTGGCCGTTAGCAGAGCCAAAAACATTCAGTACTTC

D gene: TRBD2
V gene: TRBV6-1
J gene: TRBJ2-1
clone size: .
CDR3 protein: CASSGGAGAANEQFF
CDR3 DNA: TGTGCCAGCAGTGGCGGAGCGGGGGCCGCCAATGAGCAGTTCTTC

D gene: .
V gene: TRBV29-1
J gene: TRBJ1-2
clone size: .
CDR3 protein: CSVADKGEYGYTF
CDR3 DNA: TGCAGCGTTGCCGACAAAGGAGAATATGGCTACACCTTC

D gene: .
V gene: TRBV9
J gene: TRBJ1-1
clone size: .
CDR3 protein: CASSVEGGTEAFF
CDR3 DNA: TGTGCCAGCAGCGTAGAAGGGGGCACTGAAGCTTTCTTT

D gene: TRBD2
V gene: TRBV11-1
J gene: TRBJ2-3
clone size: .
CDR3 protein: CASSPRGVAGLTDTQYF
CDR3 DNA: TGTGCCAGCAGCCCCCGGGGGGTTGCGGGGCTCACAGATACGCAGTATTTT

D gene: .
V gene: TRBV6-6
J gene: TRBJ1-6
clone size: .
CDR3 protein: CASSYFSGRRNSPLHF
CDR3 DNA: TGTGCCAGCAGTTACTTCTCGGGACGGAGGAATTCACCCCTCCACTTT

D gene: TRBD1
V gene: TRBV5-8
J gene: TRBJ2-7
clone size: .
CDR3 protein: CASSLGQGLYEQYF
CDR3 DNA: TGTGCCAGCAGCTTGGGACAGGGTCTCTACGAGCAGTACTTC

D gene: .
V gene: TRBV4-1
J gene: TRBJ1-1
clone size: once
CDR3 protein: CASSHPSGYGLNTEAFF
CDR3 DNA: TGCGCCAGCAGCCACCCTAGTGGGTACGGGCTGAACACTGAAGCTTTCTTT

D gene: .
V gene: TRBV4-1
J gene: TRBJ1-5
clone size: once
CDR3 protein: CASSQDPGRLNSNQPQHF
CDR3 DNA: TGCGCCAGCAGCCAAGACCCTGGCAGGCTCAATAGCAATCAGCCCCAGCATTTT

D gene: .
V gene: TRBV7-9
J gene: TRBJ2-2
clone size: .
CDR3 protein: CASSLSLGGVTGELFF
CDR3 DNA: TGTGCCAGCAGCTTAAGCTTGGGGGGTGTCACCGGGGAGCTGTTTTTT

D gene: .
V gene: TRBV4-1
J gene: TRBJ1-4
clone size: .
CDR3 protein: CASSQSPGGANEKLFF
CDR3 DNA: TGCGCCAGCAGCCAGTCACCGGGGGGGGCTAATGAAAAACTGTTTTTT

D gene: TRBD1
V gene: TRBV2
J gene: TRBJ1-1
clone size: many
CDR3 protein: CASRKGAGRTEAFF
CDR3 DNA: TGTGCCAGCAGAAAGGGGGCAGGTCGGACTGAAGCTTTCTTT

D gene: .
V gene: TRBV28
J gene: TRBJ2-7
clone size: .
CDR3 protein: CASSSYRGAPLYEQYF
CDR3 DNA: TGTGCCAGCAGTTCCTACCGGGGGGCACCTCTCTACGAGCAGTACTTC

D gene: .
V gene: TRBV10-3
J gene: TRBJ1-5
clone size: .
CDR3 protein: CAISKSTDNQPQHF
CDR3 DNA: TGTGCCATCTCCAAGAGCACCGACAATCAGCCCCAGCATTTT